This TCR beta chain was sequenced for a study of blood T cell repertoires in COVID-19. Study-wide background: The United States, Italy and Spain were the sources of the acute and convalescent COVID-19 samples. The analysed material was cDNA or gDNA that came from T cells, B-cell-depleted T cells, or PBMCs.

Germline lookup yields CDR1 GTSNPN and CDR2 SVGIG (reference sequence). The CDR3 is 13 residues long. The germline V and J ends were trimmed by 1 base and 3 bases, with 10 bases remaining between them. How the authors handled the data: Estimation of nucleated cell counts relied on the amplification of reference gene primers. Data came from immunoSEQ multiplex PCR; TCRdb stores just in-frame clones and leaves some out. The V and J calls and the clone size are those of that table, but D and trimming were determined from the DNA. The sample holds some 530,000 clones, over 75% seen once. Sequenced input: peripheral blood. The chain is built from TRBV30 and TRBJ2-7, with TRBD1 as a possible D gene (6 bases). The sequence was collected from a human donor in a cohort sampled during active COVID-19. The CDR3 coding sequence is TGTGCCTGGAGTGGGGGCAGGGGCTACGAGCAGTACTTC. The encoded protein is CAWSGGRGYEQYF. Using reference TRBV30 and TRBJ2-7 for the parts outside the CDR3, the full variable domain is SQTIHQWPATLVQPVGSPLSLECTVEGTSNPNLYWYRQAAGRGLQLLFYSVGIGQISSEVPQNLSASRPQDRQFILSSKKLLLSDSGFYLCAWSGGRGYEQYFGPGTRLTVT.